This T cell receptor (beta chain) was recorded in a study of T cells in women clearing cervical HPV infection. Across the whole study: Blood came at first lesion visit for cases, post-clearance for controls.

Libraries were prepared by immunoSEQ multiplex PCR; TCRdb keeps only in-frame clonotypes and omits some of them. The listing contains more than 10,000 clones. Study results and caveats: It is unknown whether associations predate infection; no effector/memory or HPV-specific sorting. TRBV6-7 relative abundance averaged around 0.11% in cases and under 0.2% in controls.

Points on this clone: Its antigen is as yet unknown. The DNA ends 3 residues before the CDR3 does, and the rest of the CDR3 is filled in from the germline J gene.

After removal of 2 bases from V and 1 base from J, the junction contained 1 base not matched to a gene. CDR3 size: 14 residues. The germline gives CDR1 SEHNR, CDR2 FQNEAQ (reference sequence). J is TRBJ1-1 and V is TRBV7-9; 7 positions match TRBD1. The sequencing input was blood buffy coat. The receptor was derived from a woman aged 18-70 years with a cervical HPV16 infection that either progressed to CIN3+ or cleared (not recorded which). The covered CDR3 bases are TGTGCCAGCAGCTTAACAGGGGCGAACACTGAA. This sequence encodes CASSLTGANTE. The complete CDR3 reads CASSLTGANTEAFF.